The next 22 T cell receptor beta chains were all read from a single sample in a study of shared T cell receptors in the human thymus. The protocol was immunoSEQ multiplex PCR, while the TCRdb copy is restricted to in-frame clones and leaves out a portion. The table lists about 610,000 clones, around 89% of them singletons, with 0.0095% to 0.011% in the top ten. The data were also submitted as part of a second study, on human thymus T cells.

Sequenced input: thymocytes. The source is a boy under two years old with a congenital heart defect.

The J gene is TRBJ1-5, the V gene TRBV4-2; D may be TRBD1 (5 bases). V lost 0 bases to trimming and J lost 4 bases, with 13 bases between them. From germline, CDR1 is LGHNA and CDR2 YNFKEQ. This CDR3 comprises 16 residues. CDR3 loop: CASSQDRDRPNQPQHF. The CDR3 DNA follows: TGTGCCAGCAGCCAAGATCGCGACAGACCGAATCAGCCCCAGCATTTT.

The CDR3 region has the DNA TGCGCCAGCAGCTTGACTATCCCGGACAGGGAGGGATACGAGCAGTACTTC. It specifies CASSLTIPDREGYEQYF. The V call is TRBV5-1, the J call TRBJ2-7, with D perhaps TRBD1 (8 bases). The V gene lost 1 base and the J gene lost 4 bases, with 21 bases spanning the gap. The CDR3 covers 17 residues. In germline, CDR1 is SGHRS, CDR2 YFSETQ.

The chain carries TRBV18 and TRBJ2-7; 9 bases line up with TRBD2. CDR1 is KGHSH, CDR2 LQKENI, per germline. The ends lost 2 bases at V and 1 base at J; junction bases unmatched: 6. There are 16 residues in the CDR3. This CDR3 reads CASSPDRSGRSYEQYF. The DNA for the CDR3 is TGTGCCAGCTCACCAGACCGCAGCGGGAGGTCCTACGAGCAGTACTTC.

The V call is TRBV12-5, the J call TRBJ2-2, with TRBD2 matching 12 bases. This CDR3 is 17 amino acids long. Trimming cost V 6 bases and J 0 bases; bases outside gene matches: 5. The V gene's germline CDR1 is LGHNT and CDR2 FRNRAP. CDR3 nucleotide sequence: TGTGCTAGTGGAGACGGACTAGCGGGGTCGAACACCGGGGAGCTGTTTTTT. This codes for CASGDGLAGSNTGELFF.

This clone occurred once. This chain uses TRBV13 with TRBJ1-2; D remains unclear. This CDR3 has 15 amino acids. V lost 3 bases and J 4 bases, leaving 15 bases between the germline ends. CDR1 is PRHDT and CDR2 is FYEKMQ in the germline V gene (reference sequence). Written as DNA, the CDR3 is TGTGCCAGCAGCTTCAGCGTGGATGAGGTCTATGGCTACACCTTC. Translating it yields CASSFSVDEVYGYTF. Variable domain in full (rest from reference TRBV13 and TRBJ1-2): AAGVIQSPRHLIKEKRETATLKCYPIPRHDTVYWYQQGPGQDPQFLISFYEKMQSDKGSIPDRFSAQQFSDYHSELNMSSLELGDSALYFCASSFSVDEVYGYTFGSGTRLTVV.

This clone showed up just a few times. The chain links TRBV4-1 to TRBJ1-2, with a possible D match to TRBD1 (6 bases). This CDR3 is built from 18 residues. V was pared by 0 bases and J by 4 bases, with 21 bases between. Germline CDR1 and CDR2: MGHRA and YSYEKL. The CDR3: CASSQDFQGNKFSYGYTF. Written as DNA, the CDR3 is TGCGCCAGCAGCCAAGATTTCCAGGGGAATAAATTCAGCTATGGCTACACCTTC.

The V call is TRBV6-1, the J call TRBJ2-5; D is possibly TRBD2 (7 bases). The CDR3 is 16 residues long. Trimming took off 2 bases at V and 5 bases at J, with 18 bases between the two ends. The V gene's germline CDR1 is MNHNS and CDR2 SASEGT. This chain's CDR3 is CASSERVGGLGETQYF. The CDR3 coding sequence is TGTGCCAGCAGTGAAAGAGTGGGGGGGCTAGGGGAGACCCAGTACTTC.

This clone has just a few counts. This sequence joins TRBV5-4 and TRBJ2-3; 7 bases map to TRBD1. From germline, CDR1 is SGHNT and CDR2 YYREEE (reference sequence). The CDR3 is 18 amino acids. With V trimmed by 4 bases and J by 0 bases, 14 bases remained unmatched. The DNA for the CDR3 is TGTGCCAGCAGCCCCAAACAGGGGCCCTTGGGAAGCACAGATACGCAGTATTTT. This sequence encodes CASSPKQGPLGSTDTQYF. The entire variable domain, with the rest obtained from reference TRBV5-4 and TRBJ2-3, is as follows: ETGVTQSPTHLIKTRGQQVTLRCSSQSGHNTVSWYQQALGQGPQFIFQYYREEENGRGNFPPRFSGLQFPNYSSELNVNALELDDSALYLCASSPKQGPLGSTDTQYFGPGTRLTVL.

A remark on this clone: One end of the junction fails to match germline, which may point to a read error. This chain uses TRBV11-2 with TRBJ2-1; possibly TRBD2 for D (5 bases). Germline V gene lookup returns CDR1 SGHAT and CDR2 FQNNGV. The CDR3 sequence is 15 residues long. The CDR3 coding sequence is TGTGCCAGCAGCTTAGAGGAGGCAGGCTACCATGAGCAGTTCTTC. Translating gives CASSLEEAGYHEQFF.

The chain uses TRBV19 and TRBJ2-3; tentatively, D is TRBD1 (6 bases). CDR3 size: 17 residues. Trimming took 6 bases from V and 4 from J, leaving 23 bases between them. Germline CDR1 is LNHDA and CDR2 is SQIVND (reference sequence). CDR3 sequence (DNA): TGTGCCAGTAGCCTCCTCGTTAGGGGGAGTGAGGCAGATACGCAGTATTTT. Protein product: CASSLLVRGSEADTQYF.

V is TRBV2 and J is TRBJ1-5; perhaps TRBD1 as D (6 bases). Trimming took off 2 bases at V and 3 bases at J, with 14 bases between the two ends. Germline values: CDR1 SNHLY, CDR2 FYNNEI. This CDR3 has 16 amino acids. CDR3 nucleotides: TGTGCCAGCAGTGAAAGGTCCCAGGGGTTCAATCAGCCCCAGCATTTT. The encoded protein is CASSERSQGFNQPQHF.

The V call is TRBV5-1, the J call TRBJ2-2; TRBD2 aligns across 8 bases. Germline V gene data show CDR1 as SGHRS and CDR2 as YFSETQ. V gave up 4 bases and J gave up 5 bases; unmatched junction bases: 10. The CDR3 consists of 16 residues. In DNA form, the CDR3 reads TGCGCCAGCAGCACAGCGGGAGACCCAGGAACCGGGGAGCTGTTTTTT. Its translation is CASSTAGDPGTGELFF.

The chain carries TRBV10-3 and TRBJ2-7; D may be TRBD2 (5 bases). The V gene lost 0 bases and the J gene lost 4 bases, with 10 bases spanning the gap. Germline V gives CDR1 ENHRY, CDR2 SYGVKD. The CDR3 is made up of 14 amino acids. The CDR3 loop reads CAISESGGGYEQYF. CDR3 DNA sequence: TGTGCCATCAGTGAGTCGGGTGGAGGTTACGAGCAGTACTTC.

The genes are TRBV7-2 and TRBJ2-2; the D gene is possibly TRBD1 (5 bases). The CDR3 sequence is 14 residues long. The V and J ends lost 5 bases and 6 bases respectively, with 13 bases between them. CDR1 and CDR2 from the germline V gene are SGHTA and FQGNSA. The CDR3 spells CASSQDSNAGELFF. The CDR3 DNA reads TGTGCCAGCAGCCAAGACAGCAACGCCGGGGAGCTGTTTTTT. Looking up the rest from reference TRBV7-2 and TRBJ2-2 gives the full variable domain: GAGVSQSPSNKVTEKGKDVELRCDPISGHTALYWYRQSLGQGLEFLIYFQGNSAPDKSGLPSDRFSAERTGGSVSTLTIQRTQQEDSAVYLCASSQDSNAGELFFGEGSRLTVL.

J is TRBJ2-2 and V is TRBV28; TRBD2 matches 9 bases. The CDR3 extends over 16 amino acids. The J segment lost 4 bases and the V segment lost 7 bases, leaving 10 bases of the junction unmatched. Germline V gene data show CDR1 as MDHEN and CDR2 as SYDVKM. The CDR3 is CASTASRREGTGELFF. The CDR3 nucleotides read TGTGCCAGCACTGCCAGTAGGCGGGAGGGCACCGGGGAGCTGTTTTTT.

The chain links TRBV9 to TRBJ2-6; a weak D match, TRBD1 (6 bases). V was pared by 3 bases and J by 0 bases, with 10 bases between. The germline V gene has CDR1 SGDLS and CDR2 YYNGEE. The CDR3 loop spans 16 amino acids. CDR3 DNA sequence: TGTGCCAGCAGCGGATACAGGGCCTCTGGGGCCAACGTCCTGACTTTC. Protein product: CASSGYRASGANVLTF.

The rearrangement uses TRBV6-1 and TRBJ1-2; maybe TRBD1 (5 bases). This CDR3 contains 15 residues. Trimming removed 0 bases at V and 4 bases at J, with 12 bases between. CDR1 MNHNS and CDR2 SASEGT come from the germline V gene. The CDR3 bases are TGTGCCAGCAGTGAAGCGGGGGGGACCATCTATGGCTACACCTTC. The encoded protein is CASSEAGGTIYGYTF.

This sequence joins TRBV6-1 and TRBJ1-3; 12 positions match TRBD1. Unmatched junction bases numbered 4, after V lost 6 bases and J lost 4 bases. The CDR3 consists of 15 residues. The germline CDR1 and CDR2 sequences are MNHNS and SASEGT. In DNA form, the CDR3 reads TGTGCCAGCAGGAGGGACAGGGGGCAGGGAAACACCATATATTTT. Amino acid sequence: CASRRDRGQGNTIYF.

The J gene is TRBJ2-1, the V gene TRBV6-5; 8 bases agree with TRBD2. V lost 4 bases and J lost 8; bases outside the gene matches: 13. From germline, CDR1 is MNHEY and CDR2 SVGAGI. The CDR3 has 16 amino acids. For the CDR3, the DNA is TGTGCCAGCAGTTCGGTGGAGCGGGAGAGGTCCGATGAGCAGTTCTTC. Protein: CASSSVERERSDEQFF.

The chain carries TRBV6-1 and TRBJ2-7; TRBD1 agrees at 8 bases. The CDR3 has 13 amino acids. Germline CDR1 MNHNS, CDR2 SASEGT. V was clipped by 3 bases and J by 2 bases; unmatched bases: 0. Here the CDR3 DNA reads TGTGCCAGCAGTGACAGGGGGCCCTACGAGCAGTACTTC. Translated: CASSDRGPYEQYF.

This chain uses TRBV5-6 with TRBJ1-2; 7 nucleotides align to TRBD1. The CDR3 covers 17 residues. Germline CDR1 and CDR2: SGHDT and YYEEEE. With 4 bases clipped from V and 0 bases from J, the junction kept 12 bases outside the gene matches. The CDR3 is CASSPTGQRGPNYGYTF. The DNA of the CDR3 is TGTGCCAGCAGCCCCACGGGCCAAAGGGGGCCTAACTATGGCTACACCTTC.

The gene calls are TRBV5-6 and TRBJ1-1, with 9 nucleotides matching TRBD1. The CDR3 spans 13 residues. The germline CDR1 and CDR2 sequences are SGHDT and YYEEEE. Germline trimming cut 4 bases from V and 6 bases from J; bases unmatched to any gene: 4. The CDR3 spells CASSGGQGPEAFF. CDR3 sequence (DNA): TGTGCCAGCAGCGGGGGACAGGGCCCTGAAGCTTTCTTT.